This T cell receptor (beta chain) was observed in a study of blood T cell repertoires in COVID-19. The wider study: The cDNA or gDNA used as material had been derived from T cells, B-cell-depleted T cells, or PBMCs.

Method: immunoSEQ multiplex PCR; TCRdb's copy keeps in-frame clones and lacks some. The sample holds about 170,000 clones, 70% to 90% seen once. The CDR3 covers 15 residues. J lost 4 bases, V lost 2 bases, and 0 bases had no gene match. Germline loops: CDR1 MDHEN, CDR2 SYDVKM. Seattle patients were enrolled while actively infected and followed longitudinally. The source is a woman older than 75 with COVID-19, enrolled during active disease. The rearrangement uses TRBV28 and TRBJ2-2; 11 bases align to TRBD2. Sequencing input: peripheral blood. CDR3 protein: CASSLGLAGTGELFF. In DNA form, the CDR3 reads TGTGCCAGCAGTTTAGGACTAGCGGGCACCGGGGAGCTGTTTTTT.